A selection of T cell receptor beta chains follows, all from one sample in a study of T cells after yellow fever vaccination. MiXCR, run by TCRdb on the 5' RACE reads, gives a single entry per CDR3 protein. Among nearly 550,000 distinct CDR3 sequences listed, over 15% were seen once. This specimen was PBMCs, taken 15 days after the yellow fever booster vaccination. Receptor source: a young man who received the YFV17D yellow fever vaccine. Each CDR3 is given with its conserved first and last residue. A D gene is named only where the DNA matches it firmly. The size field is filled for only some rows; it gives once, few, many or a size class.

d_gene: .; v_gene: TRBV10-3; abundance: .; j_gene: TRBJ1-5; CDR3nt: TGTGCCATCAGGGGGGGGAGGGAGCAGCCCCAGCATTTT; CDR3aa: CAIRGGREQPQHF
d_gene: .; v_gene: TRBV19; abundance: few; j_gene: TRBJ2-3; CDR3nt: TGTGCCAGTGGAATGGGAGATACGCAGTATTTT; CDR3aa: CASGMGDTQYF
d_gene: .; v_gene: TRBV5-5; abundance: .; j_gene: TRBJ1-2; CDR3nt: TGTGCCAGCAGCTTGTATTTGGGCGCGGGTGGCTACACCTTC; CDR3aa: CASSLYLGAGGYTF
d_gene: TRBD2; v_gene: TRBV5-1; abundance: few; j_gene: TRBJ2-1; CDR3nt: TGCGCCAGCAGCTTGACCACAGTTCAAAAAATGCGACTAGCGGGAGTCTACAATGAGCAGTTCTTC; CDR3aa: CASSLTTVQKMRLAGVYNEQFF
d_gene: .; v_gene: TRBV30; abundance: .; j_gene: TRBJ2-5; CDR3nt: TGTGCCTGGAGAAATGGCAGGGTGCCTGAGTACTTC; CDR3aa: CAWRNGRVPEYF
d_gene: .; v_gene: TRBV7-9; abundance: few; j_gene: TRBJ1-1; CDR3nt: TGTGCCACCATGCGGGACACTGAAGCTTTCTTT; CDR3aa: CATMRDTEAFF
d_gene: .; v_gene: TRBV20-1; abundance: .; j_gene: TRBJ2-3; CDR3nt: TGCAGTGCCCTTGTGGACACAGATACGCAGTATTTT; CDR3aa: CSALVDTDTQYF
d_gene: .; v_gene: TRBV3-1; abundance: .; j_gene: TRBJ2-3; CDR3nt: TGTGCCAGCAGTCCTCCGGTAGGGAAGAACACAGATACGCAGTATTTT; CDR3aa: CASSPPVGKNTDTQYF
d_gene: TRBD2; v_gene: TRBV12-3/TRBV12-4; abundance: few; j_gene: TRBJ2-5; CDR3nt: TGTGCCAGCAGTTCCCCACTAGCGGGAGTGGAGACCCAGTACTTC; CDR3aa: CASSSPLAGVETQYF
d_gene: TRBD2; v_gene: TRBV14; abundance: .; j_gene: TRBJ2-1; CDR3nt: TGTGCCAGCAGCCAAGCACTAGCGGGATCTTACAATGAGCAGTTCTTC; CDR3aa: CASSQALAGSYNEQFF
d_gene: TRBD1; v_gene: TRBV28; abundance: few; j_gene: TRBJ2-7; CDR3nt: TGTGCCAGCGGGGGAAAAACAGGGGGCCTATACGAGCAGTACTTC; CDR3aa: CASGGKTGGLYEQYF
d_gene: TRBD2; v_gene: TRBV3-1; abundance: .; j_gene: TRBJ2-1; CDR3nt: TGTGCCAGCAGCCAAGATGATCGGACTAGCGGGAGAATGTCCTACAATGAGCAGTTCTTC; CDR3aa: CASSQDDRTSGRMSYNEQFF
d_gene: .; v_gene: TRBV7-9; abundance: .; j_gene: TRBJ2-3; CDR3nt: TGTGCCAGCAGCTCCACCACTGGAACAGATACGCAGTATTTT; CDR3aa: CASSSTTGTDTQYF
d_gene: .; v_gene: TRBV15; abundance: few; j_gene: TRBJ2-7; CDR3nt: TGTGCCACCAGCAGAGGACTAAGGGGCCCTACGGAAGAGCAGTACTTC; CDR3aa: CATSRGLRGPTEEQYF
d_gene: .; v_gene: TRBV20-1; abundance: .; j_gene: TRBJ2-7; CDR3nt: TGCAGTGCTAGACCCGTCGGGGGAGGCCATAACCTCTACGAGCAGTACTTC; CDR3aa: CSARPVGGGHNLYEQYF
d_gene: .; v_gene: TRBV9; abundance: many; j_gene: TRBJ2-1; CDR3nt: TGTGCCAGCAGCGTAGACGCCTCCCGGGTTCCTGAGCAGTTCTTC; CDR3aa: CASSVDASRVPEQFF
d_gene: TRBD2; v_gene: TRBV5-1; abundance: few; j_gene: TRBJ2-7; CDR3nt: TGCGCCAGCGGATCTAGCGGGAGGGCCCACGAGCAGTACTTC; CDR3aa: CASGSSGRAHEQYF
d_gene: .; v_gene: TRBV5-1; abundance: .; j_gene: TRBJ2-5; CDR3nt: TGCGCCAGCAGCTTGGTTCCGGGAACTCAAGAGACCCAGTACTTC; CDR3aa: CASSLVPGTQETQYF
d_gene: TRBD1; v_gene: TRBV20-1; abundance: .; j_gene: TRBJ2-7; CDR3nt: TGCAGTGCTAGGTGGACAGGGAACTACGAGCAGTACTTC; CDR3aa: CSARWTGNYEQYF
d_gene: .; v_gene: TRBV11-3; abundance: .; j_gene: TRBJ2-5; CDR3nt: TGTGCCAGCAGCCCAGGAAATAGCGCGGAGACCCAGTACTTC; CDR3aa: CASSPGNSAETQYF
d_gene: .; v_gene: TRBV7-2; abundance: .; j_gene: TRBJ2-1; CDR3nt: TGTGCCAGCAGCTCCCTCCATGAGCAGTTCTTC; CDR3aa: CASSSLHEQFF
d_gene: .; v_gene: TRBV18; abundance: few; j_gene: TRBJ1-3; CDR3nt: TGTGCCAGCTCACCACCCGTGGGGAACACCATATATTTT; CDR3aa: CASSPPVGNTIYF
d_gene: .; v_gene: TRBV27; abundance: .; j_gene: TRBJ2-1; CDR3nt: TGTGCCAGCAGTTTTAGCGGGACAGGGATCTACAATGAGCAGTTCTTC; CDR3aa: CASSFSGTGIYNEQFF
d_gene: .; v_gene: TRBV11-2; abundance: .; j_gene: TRBJ2-7; CDR3nt: TGTGCCAGCAGCCAAGGATGGGGGAGCGGGTACAGCTCCTACGAGCAGTACTTC; CDR3aa: CASSQGWGSGYSSYEQYF
d_gene: .; v_gene: TRBV10-3; abundance: few; j_gene: TRBJ2-1; CDR3nt: TGTGCCATCAGATCCGACCTGGGGCTAGCGCCGAGCTCCTACAATGAGCAGTTCTTC; CDR3aa: CAIRSDLGLAPSSYNEQFF
d_gene: .; v_gene: TRBV29-1; abundance: few; j_gene: TRBJ1-2; CDR3nt: TGCAGCGTTGAAATATTGGGCCGAGCACTTGGCTACACCTTC; CDR3aa: CSVEILGRALGYTF
d_gene: .; v_gene: TRBV12-3/TRBV12-4; abundance: few; j_gene: TRBJ2-2; CDR3nt: TGTGCCAGCAGTACCCGATGGGAAAACACCGGGGAGCTGTTTTTT; CDR3aa: CASSTRWENTGELFF
d_gene: TRBD2; v_gene: TRBV20-1; abundance: .; j_gene: TRBJ2-5; CDR3nt: TGCAGTGCCCAGTCCCAGCGGGAGGGGGGGGAGACCCAGTACTTC; CDR3aa: CSAQSQREGGETQYF
d_gene: .; v_gene: TRBV7-8; abundance: .; j_gene: TRBJ2-7; CDR3nt: TGTGCCAGCGGACTGGACTCCTCTATATACGAGCAGTACTTC; CDR3aa: CASGLDSSIYEQYF
d_gene: .; v_gene: TRBV15; abundance: .; j_gene: TRBJ1-5; CDR3nt: TGTGCCACCAGCAGAGATTGGGGGCCCCCTCCGCATTTT; CDR3aa: CATSRDWGPPPHF
d_gene: TRBD2; v_gene: TRBV4-2; abundance: few; j_gene: TRBJ2-2; CDR3nt: TGTGCCAGCAGCGGACCCGGACTAGCGGGAGAGCTGAACACCGGGGAGCTGTTTTTT; CDR3aa: CASSGPGLAGELNTGELFF
d_gene: .; v_gene: TRBV7-6; abundance: once; j_gene: TRBJ2-3; CDR3nt: TGTGCCAGCAGCTTACGCTTGACGGGAGCAGATACGCAGTATTTT; CDR3aa: CASSLRLTGADTQYF
d_gene: .; v_gene: TRBV20-1; abundance: .; j_gene: TRBJ2-7; CDR3nt: TGCAGTGCTAGCCGGGACAACACCTACGAGCAGTACTTC; CDR3aa: CSASRDNTYEQYF
d_gene: TRBD1; v_gene: TRBV29-1; abundance: few; j_gene: TRBJ2-2; CDR3nt: TGCAGCGTCTCAGGGGGCACCGGGGAGCTGTTTTTT; CDR3aa: CSVSGGTGELFF
d_gene: TRBD1; v_gene: TRBV28; abundance: .; j_gene: TRBJ2-7; CDR3nt: TGTGCCAGCAGATTATTCCCGACAGGGTCCTACGAGCAGTACTTC; CDR3aa: CASRLFPTGSYEQYF
d_gene: .; v_gene: TRBV11-2; abundance: .; j_gene: TRBJ2-6; CDR3nt: TGTGCCAGCACTAAGGGGCATGGGGCCAACGTCCTGACTTTC; CDR3aa: CASTKGHGANVLTF
d_gene: TRBD2; v_gene: TRBV6-1; abundance: .; j_gene: TRBJ2-1; CDR3nt: TGTGCCAGCAGTCGCATAGCGGGAGTCCCCTACAATGAGCAGTTCTTC; CDR3aa: CASSRIAGVPYNEQFF
d_gene: .; v_gene: TRBV5-1; abundance: few; j_gene: TRBJ2-3; CDR3nt: TGCGCCAGCAGCTGGGGACTGAAAGGCACAGATACGCAGTATTTT; CDR3aa: CASSWGLKGTDTQYF
d_gene: TRBD2; v_gene: TRBV20-1; abundance: .; j_gene: TRBJ2-3; CDR3nt: TGCAGTGCTAACAGACTAGCGGAGAACACAGATACGCAGTATTTT; CDR3aa: CSANRLAENTDTQYF
d_gene: .; v_gene: TRBV20-1; abundance: .; j_gene: TRBJ1-4; CDR3nt: TGCAGTGCAGGGGACACATCTAATGAAAAACTGTTTTTT; CDR3aa: CSAGDTSNEKLFF